Detailed here is one T cell receptor (beta chain). These data come from a study of shared clonotypes between healthy human individuals. CDR3 length equals 16 residues. The germline V and J ends were trimmed by 2 bases and 9 bases, with 21 bases remaining between them. Germline CDR1 and CDR2: MNHEY and SMNVEV (reference sequence). Here immunoSEQ multiplex PCR was the method, and the copy in TCRdb shows in-frame clones only, minus some. The sample includes 1.6 million or so clones, approximately 98.5% seen only once; the top ten take approximately 0.38%. Material: naive CD4+ T cells sorted from blood. Noted subset: CD45RA+ positively selected. The chain combines TRBV27 with TRBJ2-3; unclear D gene. This receptor was identified in a young man in good health. CDR3 protein: CASSLTGPPTIRTQYF. CDR3 bases: TGTGCCAGCAGTTTAACCGGGCCTCCTACCATCCGGACGCAGTATTTT.